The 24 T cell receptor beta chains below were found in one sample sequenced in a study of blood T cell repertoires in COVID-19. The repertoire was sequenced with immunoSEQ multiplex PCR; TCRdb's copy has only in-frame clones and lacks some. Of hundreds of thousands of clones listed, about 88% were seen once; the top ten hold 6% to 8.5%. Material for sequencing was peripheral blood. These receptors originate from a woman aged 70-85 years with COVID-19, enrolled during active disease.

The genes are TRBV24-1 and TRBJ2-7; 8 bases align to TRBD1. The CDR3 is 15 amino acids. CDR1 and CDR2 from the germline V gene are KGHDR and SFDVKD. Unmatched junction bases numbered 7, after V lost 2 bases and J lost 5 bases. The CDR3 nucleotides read TGTGCCACCAGTGATTCGGACAGGGCAATCCACGAGCAGTACTTC. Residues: CATSDSDRAIHEQYF.

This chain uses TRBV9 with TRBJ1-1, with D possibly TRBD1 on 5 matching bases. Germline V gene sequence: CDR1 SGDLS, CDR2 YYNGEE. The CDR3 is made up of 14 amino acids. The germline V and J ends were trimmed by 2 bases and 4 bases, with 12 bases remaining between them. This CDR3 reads CASSVLQGGTEAFF. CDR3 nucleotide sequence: TGTGCCAGCAGCGTTCTTCAGGGTGGCACTGAAGCTTTCTTT. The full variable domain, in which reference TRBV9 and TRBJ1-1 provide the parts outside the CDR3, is DSGVTQTPKHLITATGQRVTLRCSPRSGDLSVYWYQQSLDQGLQFLIQYYNGEERAKGNILERFSAQQFPDLHSELNLSSLELGDSALYFCASSVLQGGTEAFFGQGTRLTVV.

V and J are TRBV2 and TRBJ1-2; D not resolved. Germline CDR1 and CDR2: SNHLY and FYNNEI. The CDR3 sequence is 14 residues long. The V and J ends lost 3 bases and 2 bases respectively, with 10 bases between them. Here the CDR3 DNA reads TGTGCCAGCAGTGAGGGCCCTATAAACTATGGCTACACCTTC. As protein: CASSEGPINYGYTF.

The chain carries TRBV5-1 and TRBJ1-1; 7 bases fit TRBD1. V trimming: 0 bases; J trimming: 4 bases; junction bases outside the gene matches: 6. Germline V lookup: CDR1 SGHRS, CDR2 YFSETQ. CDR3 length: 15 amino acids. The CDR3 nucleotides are TGCGCCAGCAGCTTGGGACCTCAGGGGGGCACTGAAGCTTTCTTT. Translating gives CASSLGPQGGTEAFF.

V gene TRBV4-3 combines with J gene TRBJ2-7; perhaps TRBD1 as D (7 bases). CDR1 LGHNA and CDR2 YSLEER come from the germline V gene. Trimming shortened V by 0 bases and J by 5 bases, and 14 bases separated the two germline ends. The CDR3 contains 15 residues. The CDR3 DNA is TGCGCCAGCAGCCAAGATGGAGGGGGCAATGACGAGCAGTACTTC. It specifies CASSQDGGGNDEQYF.

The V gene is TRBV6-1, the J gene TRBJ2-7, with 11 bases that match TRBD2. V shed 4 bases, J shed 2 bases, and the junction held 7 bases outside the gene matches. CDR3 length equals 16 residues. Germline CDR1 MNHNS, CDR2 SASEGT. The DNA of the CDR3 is TGTGCCAGCAGTGGGCTAGCGGGGGGACTTACCTACGAGCAGTACTTC. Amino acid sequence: CASSGLAGGLTYEQYF.

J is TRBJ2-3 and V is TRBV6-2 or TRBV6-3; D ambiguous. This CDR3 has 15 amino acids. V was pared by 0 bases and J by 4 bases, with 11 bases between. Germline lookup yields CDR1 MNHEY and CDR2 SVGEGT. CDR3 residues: CASSYSIKTADTQYF. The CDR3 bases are TGTGCCAGCAGTTACTCGATTAAGACTGCAGATACGCAGTATTTT.

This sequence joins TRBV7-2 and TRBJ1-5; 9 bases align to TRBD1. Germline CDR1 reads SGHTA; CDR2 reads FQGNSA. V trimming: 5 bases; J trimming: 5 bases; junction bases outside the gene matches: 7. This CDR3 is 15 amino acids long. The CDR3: CASSPRTGEDQPQHF. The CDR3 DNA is TGTGCCAGCAGCCCCCGGACAGGGGAAGATCAGCCCCAGCATTTT. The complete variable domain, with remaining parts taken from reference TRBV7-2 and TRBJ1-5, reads GAGVSQSPSNKVTEKGKDVELRCDPISGHTALYWYRQSLGQGLEFLIYFQGNSAPDKSGLPSDRFSAERTGGSVSTLTIQRTQQEDSAVYLCASSPRTGEDQPQHFGDGTRLSIL.

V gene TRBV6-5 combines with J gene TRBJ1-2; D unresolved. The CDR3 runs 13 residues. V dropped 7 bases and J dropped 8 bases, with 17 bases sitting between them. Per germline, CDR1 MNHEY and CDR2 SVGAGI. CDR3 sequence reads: CASTQDGLGGYTF. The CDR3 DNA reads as TGTGCCAGCACCCAGGACGGACTTGGGGGCTACACCTTC.

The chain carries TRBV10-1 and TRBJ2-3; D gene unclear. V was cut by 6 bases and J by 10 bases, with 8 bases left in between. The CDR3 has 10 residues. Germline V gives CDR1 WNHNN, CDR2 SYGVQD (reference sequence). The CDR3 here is CASRSWSQYF. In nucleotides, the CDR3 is TGCGCCAGCAGAAGCTGGTCGCAGTATTTT.

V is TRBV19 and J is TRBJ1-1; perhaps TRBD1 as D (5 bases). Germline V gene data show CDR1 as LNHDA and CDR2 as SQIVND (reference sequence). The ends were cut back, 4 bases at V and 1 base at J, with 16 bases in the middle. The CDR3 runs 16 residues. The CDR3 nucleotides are TGTGCCAGTAGTAGGGGTAAGGGACTGAAGAACACTGAAGCTTTCTTT. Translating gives CASSRGKGLKNTEAFF.

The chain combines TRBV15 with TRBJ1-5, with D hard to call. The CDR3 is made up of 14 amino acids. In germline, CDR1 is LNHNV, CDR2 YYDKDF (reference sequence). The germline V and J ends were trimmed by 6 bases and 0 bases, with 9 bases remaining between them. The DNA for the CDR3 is TGTGCCACCAGTACGGGGATTAGCAATCAGCCCCAGCATTTT. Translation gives CATSTGISNQPQHF.

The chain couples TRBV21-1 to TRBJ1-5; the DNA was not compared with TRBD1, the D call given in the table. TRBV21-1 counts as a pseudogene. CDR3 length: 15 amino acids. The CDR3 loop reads CASSKIRQGAQPQHF. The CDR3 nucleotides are TGTGCCAGCAGCAAGATTCGACAGGGGGCCCAGCCCCAGCATTTT.

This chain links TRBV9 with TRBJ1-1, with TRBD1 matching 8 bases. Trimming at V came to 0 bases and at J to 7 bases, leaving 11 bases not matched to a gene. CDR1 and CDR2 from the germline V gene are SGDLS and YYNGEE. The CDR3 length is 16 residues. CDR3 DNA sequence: TGTGCCAGCAGCGTAGGCGGGACCCAGGGGGCGGTTGAAGCTTTCTTT. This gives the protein CASSVGGTQGAVEAFF.

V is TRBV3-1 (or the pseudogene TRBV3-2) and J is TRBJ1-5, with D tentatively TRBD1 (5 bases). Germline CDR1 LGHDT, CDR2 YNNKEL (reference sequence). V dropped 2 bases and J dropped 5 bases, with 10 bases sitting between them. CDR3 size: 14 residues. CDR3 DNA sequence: TGTGCCAGCAGCCAAAGGGCAGGGCATCAGCCCCAGCATTTT. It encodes CASSQRAGHQPQHF.

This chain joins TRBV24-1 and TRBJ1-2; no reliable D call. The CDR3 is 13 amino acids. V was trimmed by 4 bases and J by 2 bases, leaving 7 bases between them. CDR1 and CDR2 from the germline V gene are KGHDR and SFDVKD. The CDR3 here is CATSEAVNYGYTF. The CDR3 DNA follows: TGTGCCACCAGTGAAGCGGTGAACTATGGCTACACCTTC.

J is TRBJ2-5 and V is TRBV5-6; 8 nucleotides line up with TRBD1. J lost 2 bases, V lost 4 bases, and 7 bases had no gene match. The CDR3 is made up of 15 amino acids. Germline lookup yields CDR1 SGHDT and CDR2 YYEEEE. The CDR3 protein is CASSRLTGDQETQYF. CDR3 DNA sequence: TGTGCCAGCAGCCGCCTGACAGGGGATCAAGAGACCCAGTACTTC.

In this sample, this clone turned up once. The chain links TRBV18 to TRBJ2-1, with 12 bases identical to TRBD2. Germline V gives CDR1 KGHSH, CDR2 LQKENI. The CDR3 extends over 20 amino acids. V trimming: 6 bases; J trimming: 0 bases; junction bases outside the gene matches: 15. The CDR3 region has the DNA TGTGCCAGCTCCCAAACCCTAGGGACTAGCGGGCATACCTCCTACAATGAGCAGTTCTTC. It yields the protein CASSQTLGTSGHTSYNEQFF.

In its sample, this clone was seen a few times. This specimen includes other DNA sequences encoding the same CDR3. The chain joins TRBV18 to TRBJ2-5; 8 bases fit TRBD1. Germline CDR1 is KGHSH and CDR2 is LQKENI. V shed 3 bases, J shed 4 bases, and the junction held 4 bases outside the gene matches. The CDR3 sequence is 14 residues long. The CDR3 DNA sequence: TGTGCCAGCTCACCGAACAGGGGGAGAGAGACCCAGTACTTC. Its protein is CASSPNRGRETQYF.

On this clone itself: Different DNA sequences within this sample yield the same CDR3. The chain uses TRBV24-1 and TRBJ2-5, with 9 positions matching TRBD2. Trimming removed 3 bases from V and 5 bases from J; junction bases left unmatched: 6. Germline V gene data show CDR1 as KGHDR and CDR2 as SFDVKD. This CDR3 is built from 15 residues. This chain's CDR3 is CATSDGGGAGETQYF. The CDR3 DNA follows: TGTGCCACCAGTGATGGCGGGGGGGCCGGGGAGACCCAGTACTTC.

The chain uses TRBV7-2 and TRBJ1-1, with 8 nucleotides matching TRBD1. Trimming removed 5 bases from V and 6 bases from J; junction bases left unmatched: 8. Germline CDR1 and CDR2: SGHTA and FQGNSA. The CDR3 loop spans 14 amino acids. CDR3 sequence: CASSRAQGAAEAFF. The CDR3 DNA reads TGTGCCAGCAGCCGCGCCCAGGGGGCTGCTGAAGCTTTCTTT.

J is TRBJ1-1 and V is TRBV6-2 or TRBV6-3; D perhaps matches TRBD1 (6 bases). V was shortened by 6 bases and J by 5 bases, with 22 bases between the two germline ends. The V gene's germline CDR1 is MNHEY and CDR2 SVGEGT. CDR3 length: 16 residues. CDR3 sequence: CASSSPGGSRGTEAFF. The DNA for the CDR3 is TGTGCCAGCAGCTCCCCGGGAGGGTCCAGGGGAACTGAAGCTTTCTTT.

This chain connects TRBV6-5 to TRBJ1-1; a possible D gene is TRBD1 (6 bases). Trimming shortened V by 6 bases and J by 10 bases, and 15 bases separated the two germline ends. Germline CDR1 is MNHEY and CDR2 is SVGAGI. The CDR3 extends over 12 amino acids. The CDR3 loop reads CASRRQGRGAFF. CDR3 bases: TGTGCCAGCAGGCGCCAGGGGAGGGGAGCTTTCTTT.

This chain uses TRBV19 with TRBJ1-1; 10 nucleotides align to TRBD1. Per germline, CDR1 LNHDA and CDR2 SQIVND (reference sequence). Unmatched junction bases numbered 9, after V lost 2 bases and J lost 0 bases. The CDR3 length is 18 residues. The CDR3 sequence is CASSIRDRGRPMNTEAFF. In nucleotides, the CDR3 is TGTGCCAGTAGTATACGGGACAGGGGACGTCCCATGAACACTGAAGCTTTCTTT.